A selection of T cell receptor beta chains follows, all from one sample in a study of Ad26.COV2.S vaccination and SARS-CoV-2 variants. Only in-frame clones appear in the TCRdb table, and some are missing; sequencing was by immunoSEQ multiplex PCR. The sample gives roughly 420,000 clones, 88% of which show up once; 3.6% is in the top ten. The sequencing here drew on peripheral blood, taken in a trial of Ad26.COV2.S vaccine versus placebo. These receptor sequences come from a person between 18 and 59 years old who received the Ad26.COV2.S COVID-19 vaccine or a placebo. CDR3s leave out the opening cysteine and the closing phenylalanine or tryptophan.

V gene: TRBV4-1
J gene: TRBJ2-7
CDR3 protein: ASSPNGGDGYEQY

V gene: TRBV6-5
J gene: TRBJ2-1
CDR3 protein: ASISKGGLNEQF

V gene: TRBV12-3/TRBV12-4
J gene: TRBJ2-1
CDR3 protein: ASSLEGGAQF

V gene: TRBV5-1
J gene: TRBJ1-4
CDR3 protein: ASSLDTTNEKLF

V gene: TRBV12-3/TRBV12-4
J gene: TRBJ1-2
CDR3 protein: ASSLGQVYGYT

V gene: TRBV19
J gene: TRBJ1-2
CDR3 protein: ASSRDRGYGYT

V gene: TRBV9
J gene: TRBJ1-3
CDR3 protein: ASSVVGVSGNTIY

V gene: TRBV11-2
J gene: TRBJ2-2
CDR3 protein: ASSDSGTGELF

V gene: TRBV10-3
J gene: TRBJ1-4
CDR3 protein: ATTGGLDEKLF

V gene: TRBV18
J gene: TRBJ2-7
CDR3 protein: ASSPTQVDEQY

V gene: TRBV24-1
J gene: TRBJ2-5
CDR3 protein: ATSVGRLAGGPETQY

V gene: TRBV19
J gene: TRBJ1-2
CDR3 protein: AARGAGVDGYT

V gene: TRBV5-1
J gene: TRBJ2-3
CDR3 protein: ASSLARYTDTQY

V gene: TRBV12-3/TRBV12-4
J gene: TRBJ2-2
CDR3 protein: ASLRTGPGELF

V gene: TRBV2
J gene: TRBJ1-4
CDR3 protein: ASTRTPGEKLF

V gene: TRBV24-1
J gene: TRBJ2-3
CDR3 protein: AIASTDTQY

V gene: TRBV6-5
J gene: TRBJ2-2
CDR3 protein: ASSEGRTGELF

V gene: TRBV7-3
J gene: TRBJ1-1
CDR3 protein: ASSSLPPGQNTEAF

V gene: TRBV9
J gene: TRBJ2-2
CDR3 protein: ASSLAGGYTGELF

V gene: TRBV12-5
J gene: TRBJ2-3
CDR3 protein: ASGLGYEDTQY

V gene: TRBV19
J gene: TRBJ1-1
CDR3 protein: ASSIQDRGTEAF

V gene: TRBV4-1
J gene: TRBJ2-5
CDR3 protein: ASSQDPVGGPRETQY

V gene: TRBV28
J gene: TRBJ2-3
CDR3 protein: ASSGVASGGARTDTQY

V gene: TRBV19
J gene: TRBJ1-3
CDR3 protein: ATRTGAGNTIY

V gene: TRBV24-1
J gene: TRBJ1-4
CDR3 protein: ATKIPANEKLF

V gene: TRBV24-1
J gene: TRBJ1-1
CDR3 protein: ATSGRGRGRHTEAF

V gene: TRBV30
J gene: TRBJ1-6
CDR3 protein: AWTGDNNSPLH

V gene: TRBV4-3
J gene: TRBJ2-5
CDR3 protein: ASSQGGETQY

V gene: TRBV7-2
J gene: TRBJ1-2
CDR3 protein: ASSLTPVGYT

V gene: TRBV10-3
J gene: TRBJ1-3
CDR3 protein: AIMAASGNTIY

V gene: TRBV29-1
J gene: TRBJ2-6
CDR3 protein: SVDAGWAGSSGANVLT

V gene: TRBV30
J gene: TRBJ2-5
CDR3 protein: AWSGRGVYQETQY

V gene: TRBV29-1
J gene: TRBJ1-5
CDR3 protein: SVQGQGQPQH

V gene: TRBV6-2/TRBV6-3
J gene: TRBJ1-4
CDR3 protein: ASSYSRSFNEKLF

V gene: TRBV28
J gene: TRBJ2-5
CDR3 protein: ASRTGRFQETQY

V gene: TRBV7-2
J gene: TRBJ2-1
CDR3 protein: ASSLARGGRYPYNEQF

V gene: TRBV2
J gene: TRBJ2-3
CDR3 protein: ASSSGTGGGTDTQY

V gene: TRBV24-1
J gene: TRBJ2-7
CDR3 protein: ATSDRLAPPYEQY

V gene: TRBV18
J gene: TRBJ2-3
CDR3 protein: ASSLTDTQY

V gene: TRBV7-3
J gene: TRBJ2-3
CDR3 protein: ASSLSHGGPDTQY

V gene: TRBV2
J gene: TRBJ2-5
CDR3 protein: ASSEPETQY

V gene: TRBV24-1
J gene: TRBJ2-3
CDR3 protein: ATSVPGRLADTQY

V gene: TRBV5-1
J gene: TRBJ2-7
CDR3 protein: ASSLEGGSFSYEQY

V gene: TRBV13
J gene: TRBJ2-4
CDR3 protein: ASTRGAKNIQY

V gene: TRBV9
J gene: TRBJ2-5
CDR3 protein: ASSVGPPMGAQETQY

V gene: TRBV28
J gene: TRBJ2-1
CDR3 protein: ASNGGLAGGYNNEQF

V gene: TRBV10-1
J gene: TRBJ2-5
CDR3 protein: ASSRTGTTQETQY

V gene: TRBV15
J gene: TRBJ1-6
CDR3 protein: ATSYHRADNSPLH

V gene: TRBV6-5
J gene: TRBJ2-5
CDR3 protein: ASRPQGEETQY

V gene: TRBV6-2/TRBV6-3
J gene: TRBJ2-3
CDR3 protein: ASSYSLDTQY

V gene: TRBV19
J gene: TRBJ2-1
CDR3 protein: ATRGTVYNEQF